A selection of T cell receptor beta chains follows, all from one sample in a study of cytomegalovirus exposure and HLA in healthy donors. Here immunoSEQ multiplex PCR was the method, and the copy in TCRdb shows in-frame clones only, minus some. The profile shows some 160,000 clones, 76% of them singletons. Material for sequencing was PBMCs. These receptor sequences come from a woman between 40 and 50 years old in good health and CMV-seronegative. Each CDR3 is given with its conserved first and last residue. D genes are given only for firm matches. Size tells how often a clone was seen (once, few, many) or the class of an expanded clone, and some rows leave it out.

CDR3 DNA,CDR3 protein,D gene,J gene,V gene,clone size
TGCGCCAGCAGCTCCGAACCCGGGGGAGTCAGGGAGCAGTACTTC,CASSSEPGGVREQYF,-,TRBJ2-7,TRBV5-1,-
TGTGCCAGCAGTTCCTCCTTGGCGGGGAACTATGGCTACACCTTC,CASSSSLAGNYGYTF,-,TRBJ1-2,TRBV27,once
TGTGCCAGCAGTTTGGAGGGATCTAACTATGGCTACACCTTC,CASSLEGSNYGYTF,-,TRBJ1-2,TRBV28,-
TGTGCCAGCAGCCGGACCCTAGCGGGGCACACAGATACGCAGTATTTT,CASSRTLAGHTDTQYF,TRBD2,TRBJ2-3,TRBV7-8,-
TGTTCCAGCAGCCCCCCCGACGGGGGGCAGGCCTACGAGCAGTACTTC,CSSSPPDGGQAYEQYF,-,TRBJ2-7,TRBV7-9,-
TGTGCCAGCATTTTGACAGGGTTTGACTATGGCTACACCTTC,CASILTGFDYGYTF,TRBD1,TRBJ1-2,TRBV28,few
TGTGCCAGCATTCTGCGGATCCAAGAGACCCAGTACTTC,CASILRIQETQYF,-,TRBJ2-5,TRBV6-1,few
TGTGCCAGCAGTCTTACAGGGGGCTTTGGCTACACCTTC,CASSLTGGFGYTF,TRBD1,TRBJ1-2,TRBV6-1,-
TGCGCCAGCAGCTTGGGGGCAGGGGATCAGCCCCAGCATTTT,CASSLGAGDQPQHF,-,TRBJ1-5,TRBV5-1,once
TGTGCCAGTAGTATCACCGGGATGAACACTGAAGCTTTCTTT,CASSITGMNTEAFF,-,TRBJ1-1,TRBV19,-
TGTGCCAGCAGGGACCTACAGGGGTTGGGTACTGAAGCTTTCTTT,CASRDLQGLGTEAFF,TRBD1,TRBJ1-1,TRBV28,-
TGCGCCAGCCTTTGGGGGGCTGAAGCTTTCTTT,CASLWGAEAFF,-,TRBJ1-1,TRBV4-1,-
TGTGCCAGCTCACCACGCAGTAGCAATCAGCCCCAGCATTTT,CASSPRSSNQPQHF,-,TRBJ1-5,TRBV18,-
TGTGCCAGCTCACCAGCGAGGGGGCGAGGTAATTACGGCTACACCTTC,CASSPARGRGNYGYTF,TRBD1,TRBJ1-2,TRBV18,-
TGTGCCAGCAGCTCCGTGGTGACTTCAACGAACACTGAAGCTTTCTTT,CASSSVVTSTNTEAFF,-,TRBJ1-1,TRBV5-5,-
TGTGCCAGCAGCTTAGGCAGGGCGAATTCACCCCTCCACTTT,CASSLGRANSPLHF,-,TRBJ1-6,TRBV7-9,-
TGCGCCAGCAGCTACGACAGGGTTGGATATGGCTACACCTTC,CASSYDRVGYGYTF,TRBD1,TRBJ1-2,TRBV5-1,-
TGTGCCAGCAGCCGACCGGGACAGTCGGCGGGGTGGGCCTACGAGCAGTACTTC,CASSRPGQSAGWAYEQYF,-,TRBJ2-7,TRBV7-9,few
TGTGCCAGCAGGGGACAGGGGTACCACGAGCAGTACTTC,CASRGQGYHEQYF,TRBD1,TRBJ2-7,TRBV27,once
TGTGCCAGCAGTGAATCTTGGGAGCAAGGCACAGATACGCAGTATTTT,CASSESWEQGTDTQYF,-,TRBJ2-3,TRBV2,-
TGTGCCAGCAGCATGGCAGGGGGGACTGAAGCTTTCTTT,CASSMAGGTEAFF,TRBD1,TRBJ1-1,TRBV7-6,-
TGTGCCAGCTTGGACAGGGGGCGACGGGAGCAGTACTTC,CASLDRGRREQYF,TRBD1,TRBJ2-7,TRBV7-9,-
TGTGCCAGCAGTGAATTGTCGGGAGGGAGCTCCTACGAGCAGTACTTC,CASSELSGGSSYEQYF,TRBD2,TRBJ2-7,TRBV2,few
TGCGCCAGCAGCTTAGGGCTAGCGGGGAAAGTAACAGATACGCAGTATTTT,CASSLGLAGKVTDTQYF,TRBD2,TRBJ2-3,TRBV5-1,-
TGCGCCAGCAGGCCCGGAGAGACCAACTATGGCTACACCTTC,CASRPGETNYGYTF,-,TRBJ1-2,TRBV4-1,-
TGTGCCAGCAGCTCCCGGGACAGGCGCCCAGAGCAGTACTTC,CASSSRDRRPEQYF,TRBD1,TRBJ2-7,TRBV5-5,-
TGTGCCAGCAGCTCCCCCCGGGGGAGTTACAATGAGCAGTTCTTC,CASSSPRGSYNEQFF,-,TRBJ2-1,TRBV7-2,-
TGTGCCAGCAGTTACTCGGGGAGGCCCACCGGGGAGCTGTTTTTT,CASSYSGRPTGELFF,-,TRBJ2-2,TRBV6-5,-
TGCAGCGGGGACAGTAACTATGGCTACACCTTC,CSGDSNYGYTF,TRBD1,TRBJ1-2,TRBV29-1,-
TGCGCCAGCAGCGGACAGGGGCACGAGCAGTACTTC,CASSGQGHEQYF,TRBD1,TRBJ2-7,TRBV5-1,few
TGTGCCAGCAGTTACAGGCATAGGGGGGGAATCAATCAGCCCCAGCATTTT,CASSYRHRGGINQPQHF,-,TRBJ1-5,TRBV9,-
TGTGCCAGCAAAGGAACAGGGGTCACTGAAGCTTTCTTT,CASKGTGVTEAFF,TRBD1,TRBJ1-1,TRBV2,-
TGTGCCAGCAGATATCTCACAGATACGCAGTATTTT,CASRYLTDTQYF,-,TRBJ2-3,TRBV27,-
TGTGCCAGCAGCTTTCAGGTGGGGGGATCGGGGCGGAACACTGAAGCTTTCTTT,CASSFQVGGSGRNTEAFF,-,TRBJ1-1,TRBV5-4,-